This TCR beta chain appears in the sequencing data of a study of blood T cell repertoires in COVID-19. The wider study: T cells, B-cell-depleted T cells, or PBMCs supplied cDNA or gDNA.

Trimming shortened V by 4 bases and J by 5 bases, and 25 bases separated the two germline ends. CDR3 length: 17 residues. CDR1 and CDR2 from the germline V gene are SGHRS and YFSETQ. The repertoire was sequenced with immunoSEQ multiplex PCR; TCRdb's copy has only in-frame clones and lacks some. The table lists roughly 420,000 clones, 85% to 90% of them singletons. This clone was observed a few times. Specimen: PBMCs or T cells enriched from blood (not recorded which). The V gene is TRBV5-1, the J gene TRBJ2-7, with D tentatively TRBD2 (7 bases). The source of this sequence is a woman aged 25-40 years with acute COVID-19. CDR3 sequence: CASSPGGRGTSPNEQYF. The CDR3 coding sequence is TGCGCCAGCAGCCCCGGGGGGCGGGGCACCTCTCCCAACGAGCAGTACTTC.